This T cell receptor (beta chain) comes out of a study of T cell responses to AZD1222 COVID-19 vaccine. Using immunoSEQ multiplex PCR, the repertoire was profiled, and TCRdb retains in-frame clones only, with some absent. Here the sample spans some 130,000 clones, about 90% being singletons. Germline values: CDR1 LNHNV, CDR2 YYDKDF (reference sequence). The CDR3 is made up of 14 amino acids. V was trimmed by 3 bases and J by 3 bases, leaving 11 bases between them. This specimen was peripheral blood, taken on day 0 of AZD1222 vaccination. The source is an adult in good health. The chain couples TRBV15 to TRBJ1-1; D is uncertain. The CDR3 coding sequence is TGTGCCACCAGCAGTGAAAGGGCCGACACTGAAGCTTTCTTT. Translation: CATSSERADTEAFF.